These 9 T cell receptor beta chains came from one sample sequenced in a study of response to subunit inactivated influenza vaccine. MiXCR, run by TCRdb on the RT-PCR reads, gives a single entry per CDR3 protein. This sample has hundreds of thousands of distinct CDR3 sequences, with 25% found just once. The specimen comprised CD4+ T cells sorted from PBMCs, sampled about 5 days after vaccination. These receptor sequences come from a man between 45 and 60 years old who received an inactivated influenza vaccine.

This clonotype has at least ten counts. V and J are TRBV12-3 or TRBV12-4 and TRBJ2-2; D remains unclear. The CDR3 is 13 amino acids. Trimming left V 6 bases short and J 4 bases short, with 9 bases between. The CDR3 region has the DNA TGTGCCAGCAGGGAATTGGGCACCGGGGAGCTGTTTTTT. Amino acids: CASRELGTGELFF.

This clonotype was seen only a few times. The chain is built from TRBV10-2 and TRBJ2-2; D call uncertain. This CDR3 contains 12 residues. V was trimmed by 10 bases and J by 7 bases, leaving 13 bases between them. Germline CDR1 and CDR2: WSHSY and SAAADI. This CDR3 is CATWDPIGELFF. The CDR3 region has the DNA TGCGCCACCTGGGATCCGATCGGGGAGCTGTTTTTT.

CDR3: CASSSGTAKETQYF. The CDR3 DNA reads TGCGCCAGCAGCTCGGGGACAGCGAAAGAGACCCAGTACTTC. The chain uses TRBV5-1 and TRBJ2-5, with 7 bases identical to TRBD1. Germline CDR1 reads SGHRS; CDR2 reads YFSETQ. V was pared by 3 bases and J by 3 bases, with 5 bases of the junction left unmatched. The CDR3 totals 14 residues.

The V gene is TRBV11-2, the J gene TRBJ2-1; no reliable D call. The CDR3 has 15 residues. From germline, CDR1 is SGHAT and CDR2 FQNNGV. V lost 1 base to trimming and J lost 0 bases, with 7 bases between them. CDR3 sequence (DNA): TGTGCCAGCAGCTTAGTGGTTAGCTCCTACAATGAGCAGTTCTTC. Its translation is CASSLVVSSYNEQFF.

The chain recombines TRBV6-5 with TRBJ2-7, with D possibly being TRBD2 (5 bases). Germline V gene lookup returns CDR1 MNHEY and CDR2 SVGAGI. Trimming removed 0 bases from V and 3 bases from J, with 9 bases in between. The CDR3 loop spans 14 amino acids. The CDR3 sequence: CASSYSPSLYEQYF. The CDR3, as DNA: TGTGCCAGCAGTTACTCTCCTAGCCTCTACGAGCAGTACTTC.

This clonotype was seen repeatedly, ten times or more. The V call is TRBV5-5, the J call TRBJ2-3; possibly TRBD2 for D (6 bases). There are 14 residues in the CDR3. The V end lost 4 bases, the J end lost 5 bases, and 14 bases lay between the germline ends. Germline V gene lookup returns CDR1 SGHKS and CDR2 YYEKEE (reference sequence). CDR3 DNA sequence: TGTGCCAGCAGCGCAGCTAGCGTCGGAGATACGCAGTATTTT. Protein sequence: CASSAASVGDTQYF.

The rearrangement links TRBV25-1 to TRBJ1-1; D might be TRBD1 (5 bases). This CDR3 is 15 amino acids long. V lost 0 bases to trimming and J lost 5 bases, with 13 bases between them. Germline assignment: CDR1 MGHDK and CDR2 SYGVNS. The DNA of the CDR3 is TGTGCCAGCAGTGAATACCACGGGGGGTGGACTGAAGCTTTCTTT. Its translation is CASSEYHGGWTEAFF.

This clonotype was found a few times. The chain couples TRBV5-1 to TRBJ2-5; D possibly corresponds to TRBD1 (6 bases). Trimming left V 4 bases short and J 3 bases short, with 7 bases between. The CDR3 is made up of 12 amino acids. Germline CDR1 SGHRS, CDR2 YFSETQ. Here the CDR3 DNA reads TGCGCCAGCAGCGGGGACAAAGAGACCCAGTACTTC. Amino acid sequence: CASSGDKETQYF. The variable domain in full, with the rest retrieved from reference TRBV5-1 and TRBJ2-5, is KAGVTQTPRYLIKTRGQQVTLSCSPISGHRSVSWYQQTPGQGLQFLFEYFSETQRNKGNFPGRFSGRQFSNSRSEMNVSTLELGDSALYLCASSGDKETQYFGPGTRLLVL.

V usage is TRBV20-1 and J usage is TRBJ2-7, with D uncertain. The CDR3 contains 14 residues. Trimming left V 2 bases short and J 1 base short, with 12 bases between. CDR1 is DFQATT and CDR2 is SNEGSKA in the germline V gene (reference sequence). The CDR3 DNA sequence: TGCAGTGCTAGACTAACCGGCGGTTCCTACGAGCAGTACTTC. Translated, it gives CSARLTGGSYEQYF.